One sample yielded the 28 T cell receptor beta chains listed below, sequenced in a study of T cells after yellow fever vaccination. TCRdb passed the 5' RACE reads through MiXCR, listing each CDR3 protein once. The sample contains about 340,000 distinct CDR3 sequences, roughly 9.4% of which appear only once. The specimen comprised PBMCs, sampled on the day of the first yellow fever vaccination. These receptors were obtained from a man between 18 and 35 years old who received the YFV17D yellow fever vaccine.

This clonotype was observed at least ten times. The chain uses TRBV12-3 or TRBV12-4 and TRBJ1-5; 10 bases are shared with TRBD1. The V segment lost 2 bases and the J segment 2 bases; nucleotides outside the gene matches: 3. The CDR3 consists of 16 residues. The CDR3 loop is CASSLRDRGGNQPQHF. CDR3 DNA: TGTGCCAGCAGTTTAAGGGACAGGGGAGGCAATCAGCCCCAGCATTTT.

The gene calls are TRBV6-1 and TRBJ2-1; 12 nucleotides agree with TRBD2. V trimming: 6 bases; J trimming: 3 bases; junction bases outside the gene matches: 6. The CDR3 sequence is 16 residues long. The V gene's germline CDR1 is MNHNS and CDR2 SASEGT. The CDR3: CASRTSGGGFYNEQFF. The CDR3 DNA follows: TGTGCCAGCAGGACTAGCGGGGGAGGGTTCTACAATGAGCAGTTCTTC.

This clonotype was picked up a small number of times. V gene TRBV7-9 combines with J gene TRBJ2-3, with D unresolved. The CDR3 spans 15 residues. The V gene lost 5 bases and the J gene lost 2 bases, with 14 bases spanning the gap. In germline, CDR1 is SEHNR, CDR2 FQNEAQ (reference sequence). CDR3 loop: CASSPLVAYTDTQYF. CDR3 in DNA: TGTGCCAGCAGCCCCTTGGTGGCCTACACAGATACGCAGTATTTT. Looking up the rest from reference TRBV7-9 and TRBJ2-3 gives the full variable domain: DTGVSQNPRHKITKRGQNVTFRCDPISEHNRLYWYRQTLGQGPEFLTYFQNEAQLEKSRLLSDRFSAERPKGSFSTLEIQRTEQGDSAMYLCASSPLVAYTDTQYFGPGTRLTVL.

The rearrangement uses TRBV4-2 and TRBJ2-7; the match to TRBD2 covers 10 bases. V was pared by 1 base and J by 1 base, with 7 bases of the junction left unmatched. Germline loops: CDR1 LGHNA, CDR2 YNFKEQ. This CDR3 region has 17 residues. The CDR3 coding sequence is TGTGCCAGCAGCCAAGTTACTAGCGGGGACCCGTCCTACGAGCAGTACTTC. Its translation: CASSQVTSGDPSYEQYF.

This chain uses TRBV11-2 with TRBJ1-2, with unresolved D. CDR3 size: 13 residues. Germline V CDR1 and CDR2: SGHAT, FQNNGV. The V gene lost 2 bases and the J gene lost 6 bases, with 10 bases spanning the gap. This CDR3 reads CASSLYGVDGYTF. The CDR3 DNA sequence: TGTGCCAGCAGCTTATATGGGGTCGATGGCTACACCTTC.

The gene calls are TRBV7-2 and TRBJ2-7; a weak D match, TRBD2 (5 bases). Germline V gene sequence: CDR1 SGHTA, CDR2 FQGNSA. The CDR3 is 15 amino acids. V lost 0 bases to trimming and J lost 2 bases, with 11 bases between them. The CDR3 loop is CASSLASSQAYEQYV. CDR3 in DNA: TGTGCCAGCAGCTTAGCCTCTAGCCAGGCCTACGAGCAGTACGTC.

This clonotype was recorded many times. Here the CDR3 reads CASSLSGPNEQFF. As DNA, the CDR3 is TGTGCCAGCAGCCTTAGCGGTCCCAATGAGCAGTTCTTC. The chain is built from TRBV14 and TRBJ2-1; perhaps TRBD2 as D (6 bases). The CDR3 consists of 13 residues. The germline V gene has CDR1 SGHDN and CDR2 FVKESK. Trimming shortened V by 4 bases and J by 6 bases, and 10 bases separated the two germline ends. The variable domain in full, completed from reference TRBV14 and TRBJ2-1, reads EAGVTQFPSHSVIEKGQTVTLRCDPISGHDNLYWYRRVMGKEIKFLLHFVKESKQDESGMPNNRFLAERTGGTYSTLKVQPAELEDSGVYFCASSLSGPNEQFFGPGTRLTVL.

In DNA, the CDR3 is TGTGCCAGCAGTCGCCCCTTGGGGGACCTTAGCACAGATACGCAGTATTTT. Translated: CASSRPLGDLSTDTQYF. The chain combines TRBV6-2 or TRBV6-3 with TRBJ2-3, with D perhaps TRBD1 or TRBD2 (5 bases each). Germline V gene data show CDR1 as MNHEY and CDR2 as SVGEGT. V was pared by 5 bases and J by 0 bases, with 18 bases between. The CDR3 totals 17 residues.

The chain carries TRBV12-3 or TRBV12-4 and TRBJ2-7; 12 bases are shared with TRBD1. Trimming removed 4 bases from V and 5 bases from J; junction bases left unmatched: 6. The length of the CDR3 is 15 residues. The CDR3 nucleotides read TGTGCCAGCAGTTCCTCCGGGACAGGGGGCGACGAGCAGTACTTC. Translating gives CASSSSGTGGDEQYF.

This clonotype was seen many times. The J gene is TRBJ2-3, the V gene TRBV7-2; TRBD2 matches 10 bases. The V segment lost 2 bases and the J segment 5 bases; nucleotides outside the gene matches: 10. Germline loops: CDR1 SGHTA, CDR2 FQGNSA. CDR3 length: 17 amino acids. The CDR3 DNA reads as TGTGCCAGCAGCTTATTTCGCAGCGGGGGGGCCGAAGATACGCAGTATTTT. Residues: CASSLFRSGGAEDTQYF.

The V call is TRBV4-2, the J call TRBJ2-3; TRBD2 matches at 11 bases. The trim removed 0 bases at V and 3 bases at J, leaving 8 bases unmatched. The CDR3 covers 18 residues. Germline values: CDR1 LGHNA, CDR2 YNFKEQ. The CDR3 sequence: CASSQEPSGGLGTDTQYF. In DNA form, the CDR3 reads TGTGCCAGCAGCCAAGAGCCTAGCGGGGGGTTGGGGACAGATACGCAGTATTTT.

This clonotype occurred many times. The chain combines TRBV7-8 with TRBJ2-5; D gene uncertain. The V end lost 5 bases, the J end lost 0 bases, and 10 bases lay between the germline ends. The germline V gene encodes CDR1 SGHVS and CDR2 FQNEAQ. The CDR3 sequence is 14 residues long. The CDR3 DNA reads TGTGCCAGCAGCCCCCTCTATAACCAAGAGACCCAGTACTTC. This encodes CASSPLYNQETQYF.

This clonotype has only a few counts. V and J are TRBV30 and TRBJ1-1; D perhaps matches TRBD1 (6 bases). Trimming took off 3 bases at V and 1 base at J, with 12 bases between the two ends. Germline assignment: CDR1 GTSNPN and CDR2 SVGIG (reference sequence). The CDR3 is made up of 14 amino acids. In DNA, the CDR3 is TGTGCCTGGAGACGACAGGTCCGGAACACTGAAGCTTTCTTT. This translates into CAWRRQVRNTEAFF.

This clonotype was seen a handful of times. This sequence joins TRBV6-6 and TRBJ1-2; D gene uncertain. CDR3 length: 12 residues. The ends were cut back, 7 bases at V and 8 bases at J, with 14 bases in the middle. In germline, CDR1 is MNHNY, CDR2 SVGAGI (reference sequence). The CDR3, as DNA: TGTGCCAGCACGCCTGCGGGTTGGGGCTACACCTTC. Translation gives CASTPAGWGYTF.

The rearrangement uses TRBV7-3 and TRBJ2-2, with D possibly matching TRBD2 (6 bases). V dropped 6 bases and J dropped 4 bases, with 15 bases sitting between them. CDR3 length: 15 amino acids. Germline V gene lookup returns CDR1 SGHTA and CDR2 FQGTGA. The DNA of the CDR3 is TGTGCCAGCAGGGCAGGCGGGGCAGTCACCGGGGAGCTGTTTTTT. Translating gives CASRAGGAVTGELFF.

Only a few counts were recorded for this clonotype. V usage is TRBV7-2 and J usage is TRBJ2-2, with 11 bases aligning to TRBD1. This CDR3 is built from 17 residues. The junction had 10 bases not matched to a gene; V was cut back by 6 bases and J by 4 bases. CDR1 and CDR2 from the germline V gene are SGHTA and FQGNSA. CDR3 amino acids: CASSSGRGTGGTGELFF. The CDR3 DNA is TGTGCCAGCAGTTCAGGCCGCGGGACAGGGGGCACCGGGGAGCTGTTTTTT.

The sample holds a few counts of this clonotype. V is TRBV2 and J is TRBJ2-6; unclear D gene. CDR3 length equals 14 residues. The germline CDR1 and CDR2 sequences are SNHLY and FYNNEI. With 3 bases removed from V and 0 bases from J, the gap between germline ends came to 3 bases. The DNA of the CDR3 is TGTGCCAGCAGTGAGAGCTCTGGGGCCAACGTCCTGACTTTC. The encoded protein is CASSESSGANVLTF.

In its sample, this clonotype was seen many times. The chain is built from TRBV5-4 and TRBJ1-1; D call uncertain. Germline assignment: CDR1 SGHNT and CDR2 YYREEE (reference sequence). This CDR3 comprises 11 residues. Trimming cost V 2 bases and J 7 bases, with 6 bases left between them. The CDR3 is CASSFLSEAFF. DNA for the CDR3: TGTGCCAGCAGCTTTTTAAGTGAAGCTTTCTTT.

In this sample, this clonotype turned up a few times. V is TRBV5-4 and J is TRBJ2-5; D is uncertain. Per the germline V gene, CDR1 is SGHNT and CDR2 is YYREEE (reference sequence). Deletions cut 1 base from V and 3 bases from J, with 10 bases between. The CDR3 length is 14 residues. CDR3 residues: CASSLSGPEETQYF. The CDR3, as DNA: TGTGCCAGCAGCTTGTCCGGGCCTGAAGAGACCCAGTACTTC. Using reference TRBV5-4 and TRBJ2-5 for the parts outside the CDR3, the full variable domain is ETGVTQSPTHLIKTRGQQVTLRCSSQSGHNTVSWYQQALGQGPQFIFQYYREEENGRGNFPPRFSGLQFPNYSSELNVNALELDDSALYLCASSLSGPEETQYFGPGTRLLVL.

The V and J genes are TRBV4-2 and TRBJ2-1; TRBD1 matches 8 bases. Germline CDR1 and CDR2: LGHNA and YNFKEQ. The CDR3 length is 15 residues. V was pared by 1 base and J by 6 bases, with 5 bases of the junction left unmatched. This CDR3 reads CASSQARGRINEQFF. CDR3 nucleotide sequence: TGTGCCAGCAGCCAAGCCAGGGGGCGGATCAATGAGCAGTTCTTC.

This clonotype was counted many times. This rearrangement joins TRBV7-2 to TRBJ1-2; D not certain. The CDR3 loop spans 13 amino acids. Deletions cut 0 bases from V and 5 bases from J, with 7 bases between. Germline V lookup: CDR1 SGHTA, CDR2 FQGNSA. For the CDR3, the DNA is TGTGCCAGCAGCTTAGCTAGAGGGTATGGCTACACCTTC. It yields the protein CASSLARGYGYTF.

This clonotype was detected only a few times. The CDR3 here is CASSLPEGPSYEQYF. The CDR3 nucleotides are TGCGCCAGCAGCTTGCCGGAGGGGCCCTCCTACGAGCAGTACTTC. The chain has TRBV5-1 and TRBJ2-7; D possibly corresponds to TRBD2 (6 bases). The CDR3 runs 15 residues. Germline V gene lookup returns CDR1 SGHRS and CDR2 YFSETQ. V was shortened by 1 base and J by 0 bases, with 11 bases between the two germline ends.

There are many counts of this clonotype. The rearrangement joins TRBV21-1 to TRBJ1-6; the table names TRBD1, a call not compared with the DNA. TRBV21-1 is designated a pseudogene. This CDR3 region has 14 residues. The chain's CDR3 is CASRTGAYNSPLHF. CDR3 sequence (DNA): TGTGCCAGCAGGACAGGGGCATATAATTCACCCCTCCACTTT.

Of note for this clonotype: One end of the junction does not line up with germline, which may come from a read error. The chain has TRBV18 and TRBJ2-1, with 8 positions matching TRBD2. Germline loops: CDR1 KGHSH, CDR2 LQKENI. This CDR3 has 17 residues. The CDR3 DNA reads TGTGCCAGCTCACCACAACAGAGCGGGGGAGGTTACACTGAGCAGTTCTTC. This encodes CASSPQQSGGGYTEQFF. The variable domain in full, completed from reference TRBV18 and TRBJ2-1, reads NAGVMQNPRHLVRRRGQEARLRCSPMKGHSHVYWYRQLPEEGLKFMVYLQKENIIDESGMPKERFSAEFPKEGPSILRIQQVVRGDSAAYFCASSPQQSGGGYTEQFFGPGTRLTVL.

This chain joins TRBV27 and TRBJ1-2; D is possibly TRBD1 (6 bases). Germline V lookup: CDR1 MNHEY, CDR2 SMNVEV (reference sequence). CDR3 length: 16 residues. V was trimmed by 2 bases and J by 7 bases, leaving 20 bases between them. In DNA form, the CDR3 reads TGTGCCAGCAGTTTACGGGGGGCCGGGCTACGGGGTGGCTACACCTTC. Amino acid sequence: CASSLRGAGLRGGYTF.

This clonotype appeared a few times. The rearrangement uses TRBV24-1 and TRBJ1-5; 7 nucleotides align to TRBD1. The CDR3 is 16 amino acids. From germline, CDR1 is KGHDR and CDR2 SFDVKD. Trimming at V came to 5 bases and at J to 3 bases, leaving 9 bases not matched to a gene. As DNA, the CDR3 is TGTGCCACCAGTGGAGGGGACAGATCTTACAATCAGCCCCAGCATTTT. Its protein product is CATSGGDRSYNQPQHF.

V gene TRBV27 combines with J gene TRBJ1-5; D remains unclear. This CDR3 is 13 amino acids long. Germline loops: CDR1 MNHEY, CDR2 SMNVEV (reference sequence). With 0 bases removed from V and 8 bases from J, the gap between germline ends came to 8 bases. The CDR3 region is CASSLSPLEPQHF. The CDR3 DNA is TGTGCCAGCAGTTTATCACCACTAGAGCCCCAGCATTTT.

About this clonotype itself: Being one base from a much bigger clone, this may be a read error. The chain carries TRBV5-1 and TRBJ1-1, with D unclear. The CDR3 spans 13 residues. Germline values: CDR1 SGHRS, CDR2 YFSETQ. This CDR3 is CGSSLSSGTEAFF. The CDR3 bases are TGCGGCAGCAGCTTGTCGTCGGGCACTGAAGCTTTCTTT.